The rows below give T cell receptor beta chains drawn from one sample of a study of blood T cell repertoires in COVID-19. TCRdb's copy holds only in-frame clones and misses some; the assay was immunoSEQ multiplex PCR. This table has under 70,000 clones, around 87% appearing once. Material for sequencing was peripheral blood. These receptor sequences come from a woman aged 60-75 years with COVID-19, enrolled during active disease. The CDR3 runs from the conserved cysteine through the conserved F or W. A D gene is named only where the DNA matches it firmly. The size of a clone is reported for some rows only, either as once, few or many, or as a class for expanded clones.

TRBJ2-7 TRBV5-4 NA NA TGTGCCAGCAGCTTGGGGCCGGGGAGCGGATACGAGCAGTACTTC CASSLGPGSGYEQYF
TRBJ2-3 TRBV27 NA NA TGTGCCAGCAGTTTTGCGAGTACTAGCACAGATACGCAGTATTTT CASSFASTSTDTQYF
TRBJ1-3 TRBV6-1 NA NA TGTGCCAGCAGTGAGAGGGGGTCTGGAAACACCATATATTTT CASSERGSGNTIYF
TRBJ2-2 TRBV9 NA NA TGTGCCAGCAGCGTAGCTGATAGCGGCACCGGGGAGCTGTTTTTT CASSVADSGTGELFF
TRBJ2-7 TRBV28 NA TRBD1 TGTGCCAGCAGACCTCGACAGGGGGCTTCCTACGAGCAGTACTTC CASRPRQGASYEQYF
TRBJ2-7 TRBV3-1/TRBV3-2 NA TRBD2 TGTGCCAGCAGTCATTCACGCGGGAGGCGCTACGAGCAGTACTTC CASSHSRGRRYEQYF
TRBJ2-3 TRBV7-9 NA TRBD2 TGTGCCAGCAACCCAGCGGGATCTGATACGCAGTATTTT CASNPAGSDTQYF
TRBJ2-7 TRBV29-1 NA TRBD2 TGCAGCGTTGATTTCAAGCGGGAGATTGACGAGCAGTACTTC CSVDFKREIDEQYF
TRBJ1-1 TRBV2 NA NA TGTGCCAGCAGTGAAGCTAGGTCGGGGAGCACTGAAGCTTTCTTT CASSEARSGSTEAFF
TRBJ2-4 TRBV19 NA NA TGTGCCAGTAGTTCTAGTCCCCGGGGGAACATTCAGTACTTC CASSSSPRGNIQYF
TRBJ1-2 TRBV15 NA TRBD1 TGTGCCAGCCGAAGGGGACAGGGGACCTATGGCTACACCTTC CASRRGQGTYGYTF
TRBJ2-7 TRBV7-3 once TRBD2 TGTGCCAGCAGCCGGACTAGCGGGGCCCGCCGCTACGAGCAGTACTTC CASSRTSGARRYEQYF
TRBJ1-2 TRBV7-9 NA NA TGTGCCAGCAGTTTTGGGGGCCACAACTATGGCTACACCTTC CASSFGGHNYGYTF
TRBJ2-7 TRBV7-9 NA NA TGTGCCTCCGGGGTCGGACCCACATACGAGCAGTACTTC CASGVGPTYEQYF
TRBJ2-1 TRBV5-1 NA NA TGCGCCAGCAGCGGGGGGTCCATCGGTGAGCAGTTCTTC CASSGGSIGEQFF
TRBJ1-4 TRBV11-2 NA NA TGTGCCAGCAGCTTACAACAGGGAAGGGAAAAACTGTTTTTT CASSLQQGREKLFF
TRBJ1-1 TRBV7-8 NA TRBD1 TGTGCCAGCAGCCCGGGGACAGGGGGCCCCCTGTCGAACACTGAAGCTTTCTTT CASSPGTGGPLSNTEAFF
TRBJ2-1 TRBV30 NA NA TGTGCCTGGAGTTCTGGACTGACGTTTGTGCAGTTCTTC CAWSSGLTFVQFF
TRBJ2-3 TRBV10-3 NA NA TGTGCCATCAGTGACTATTCTTACCCTACGCAGTATTTT CAISDYSYPTQYF
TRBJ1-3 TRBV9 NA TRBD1 TGTGCCAGCAGCGGTGGGACAGGGACGGGAAACACCATATATTTT CASSGGTGTGNTIYF